Listed below are T cell receptor beta chains from one sample, sequenced in a study of CDR3 diversity in severe acne. TCRdb processed the PCR reads anew with MiXCR; each CDR3 protein has one entry. The sample consists of about 98,000 distinct CDR3 sequences, about half of them appearing once. The sequencing input was blood. Receptors were obtained from a male donor with acne. Both conserved end residues are part of each CDR3. Fields, in order: clone size, V gene, D gene, J gene, CDR3 protein, CDR3 DNA. D genes are given only for firm matches. The size entry is marked missing in some rows and otherwise reads once, few, many or a size class.

clone_size: .
v_call: TRBV25-1
d_call: .
j_call: TRBJ1-5
cdr3_aa: CASRRGDQPQHF
cdr3_nt: TGTGCCAGCAGAAGGGGAGATCAGCCCCAGCATTTT

clone_size: medium-sized
v_call: TRBV7-2
d_call: TRBD1
j_call: TRBJ2-5
cdr3_aa: CASSYLAGQDQETQYF
cdr3_nt: TGTGCCAGCAGTTATCTAGCCGGACAGGACCAAGAGACCCAGTACTTC

clone_size: many
v_call: TRBV6-1
d_call: .
j_call: TRBJ2-3
cdr3_aa: CASKVSGTDTQYF
cdr3_nt: TGTGCCAGCAAGGTCTCGGGCACAGATACGCAGTATTTT

clone_size: many
v_call: TRBV20-1
d_call: .
j_call: TRBJ1-4
cdr3_aa: CSARSRGAANEKLFF
cdr3_nt: TGCAGTGCTAGGTCAAGAGGGGCTGCTAATGAAAAACTGTTTTTT

clone_size: .
v_call: TRBV4-1
d_call: .
j_call: TRBJ2-7
cdr3_aa: CASSPRDGLYEQYF
cdr3_nt: TGTGCCAGCAGCCCCCGGGACGGTCTATACGAGCAGTACTTC

clone_size: .
v_call: TRBV25-1
d_call: TRBD2
j_call: TRBJ2-7
cdr3_aa: CASSEEGLAGGREQYF
cdr3_nt: TGTGCCAGCAGTGAGGAGGGACTAGCGGGAGGTAGGGAGCAGTACTTC

clone_size: medium-sized
v_call: TRBV10-3
d_call: .
j_call: TRBJ2-1
cdr3_aa: CAISGGKGLYNEQFF
cdr3_nt: TGTGCCATCAGTGGGGGGAAGGGCCTGTACAATGAGCAGTTCTTC

clone_size: .
v_call: TRBV20-1
d_call: .
j_call: TRBJ2-7
cdr3_aa: CSADTPRGAGNEQYF
cdr3_nt: TGTAGTGCTGATACACCTAGGGGCGCGGGGAACGAGCAGTACTTC

clone_size: .
v_call: TRBV11-2
d_call: .
j_call: TRBJ2-7
cdr3_aa: CASSEQPGGASYEQYF
cdr3_nt: TGTGCCAGCAGCGAACAACCAGGGGGGGCGTCCTACGAGCAGTACTTC

clone_size: .
v_call: TRBV5-1
d_call: TRBD2
j_call: TRBJ2-5
cdr3_aa: CASSPGLAGLRETQYF
cdr3_nt: TGCGCCAGCAGTCCGGGACTAGCGGGACTCCGGGAGACCCAGTACTTC

clone_size: few
v_call: TRBV9
d_call: .
j_call: TRBJ2-7
cdr3_aa: CASSVGGQSDEQYF
cdr3_nt: TGTGCCAGCAGCGTGGGGGGACAGTCCGACGAGCAGTACTTC

clone_size: .
v_call: TRBV28
d_call: .
j_call: TRBJ2-7
cdr3_aa: CASRTWGQGGDEQYF
cdr3_nt: TGTGCCAGCAGGACCTGGGGCCAGGGGGGCGACGAGCAGTACTTC

clone_size: few
v_call: TRBV28
d_call: .
j_call: TRBJ2-5
cdr3_aa: CASSRRIQETQYF
cdr3_nt: TGTGCCAGCAGTCGGCGGATACAAGAGACCCAGTACTTC

clone_size: many
v_call: TRBV5-4
d_call: .
j_call: TRBJ2-7
cdr3_aa: CASSDLTAGTRNYEQYF
cdr3_nt: TGTGCCAGCAGCGATCTGACGGCTGGGACGCGCAACTACGAGCAGTACTTC

clone_size: many
v_call: TRBV5-8
d_call: .
j_call: TRBJ2-7
cdr3_aa: CASSLAPGTSYEQYF
cdr3_nt: TGTGCCAGCAGCTTGGCACCGGGAACCTCCTACGAGCAGTACTTC

clone_size: .
v_call: TRBV30
d_call: TRBD1
j_call: TRBJ2-7
cdr3_aa: CAWSPTGAHEQYF
cdr3_nt: TGTGCCTGGAGTCCGACAGGGGCCCACGAGCAGTACTTC

clone_size: medium-sized
v_call: TRBV15
d_call: .
j_call: TRBJ2-6
cdr3_aa: CATRRGGANVLTF
cdr3_nt: TGTGCCACCCGAAGGGGTGGGGCCAACGTCCTGACTTTC

clone_size: .
v_call: TRBV9
d_call: TRBD1
j_call: TRBJ2-7
cdr3_aa: CASSVGTGGVEQYF
cdr3_nt: TGTGCCAGCAGCGTCGGGACAGGGGGAGTCGAGCAGTACTTC

clone_size: .
v_call: TRBV15
d_call: TRBD1
j_call: TRBJ2-7
cdr3_aa: CATSSAGQGTYEQYF
cdr3_nt: TGTGCCACCAGCAGCGCGGGACAGGGTACCTACGAGCAGTACTTC

clone_size: .
v_call: TRBV25-1
d_call: .
j_call: TRBJ1-5
cdr3_aa: CASGTISNQPQHF
cdr3_nt: TGTGCCAGTGGGACAATAAGCAATCAGCCCCAGCATTTT

clone_size: .
v_call: TRBV6-6
d_call: TRBD1
j_call: TRBJ1-4
cdr3_aa: CASSWDSANEKLFF
cdr3_nt: TGTGCCAGCAGCTGGGACAGCGCTAATGAAAAACTGTTTTTT

clone_size: .
v_call: TRBV12-3/TRBV12-4
d_call: .
j_call: TRBJ1-2
cdr3_aa: CASLGNYGYTF
cdr3_nt: TGTGCCAGCCTAGGGAACTATGGCTACACCTTC

clone_size: many
v_call: TRBV6-5
d_call: .
j_call: TRBJ1-2
cdr3_aa: CASSYSLRTGNYGYTF
cdr3_nt: TGTGCCAGCAGTTACTCGCTTCGGACGGGGAACTATGGCTACACCTTC

clone_size: once
v_call: TRBV7-8
d_call: .
j_call: TRBJ1-1
cdr3_aa: CASSPGDMNTEAFF
cdr3_nt: TGTGCCAGCAGCCCGGGAGACATGAACACTGAAGCTTTCTTT

clone_size: .
v_call: TRBV2
d_call: TRBD2
j_call: TRBJ2-1
cdr3_aa: CASLGGTYNEQFF
cdr3_nt: TGTGCCAGTCTCGGGGGGACCTACAATGAGCAGTTCTTC

clone_size: many
v_call: TRBV6-5
d_call: TRBD1
j_call: TRBJ1-5
cdr3_aa: CASSYGQGRNQPQHF
cdr3_nt: TGTGCCAGCAGTTACGGACAGGGGAGAAATCAGCCCCAGCATTTT

clone_size: many
v_call: TRBV6-1
d_call: .
j_call: TRBJ1-2
cdr3_aa: CASSINTNYGYTF
cdr3_nt: TGTGCCAGCAGTATAAATACTAACTATGGCTACACCTTC

clone_size: .
v_call: TRBV7-2
d_call: TRBD1
j_call: TRBJ1-6
cdr3_aa: CASSLGWGRDRGGSPLHF
cdr3_nt: TGTGCCAGCAGCTTAGGTTGGGGAAGGGACAGGGGAGGATCACCCCTCCACTTT

clone_size: once
v_call: TRBV5-4
d_call: .
j_call: TRBJ2-7
cdr3_aa: CASSTQGPLGEQYF
cdr3_nt: TGTGCCAGCAGCACCCAGGGTCCCTTGGGCGAGCAGTACTTC

clone_size: .
v_call: TRBV7-8
d_call: .
j_call: TRBJ1-3
cdr3_aa: CASSAGLSSGNTIYF
cdr3_nt: TGTGCCAGCAGCGCCGGACTGTCCTCTGGAAACACCATATATTTT

clone_size: .
v_call: TRBV7-9
d_call: TRBD1
j_call: TRBJ1-2
cdr3_aa: CASSAGTGARGYTF
cdr3_nt: TGTGCCAGCAGCGCCGGGACAGGTGCACGAGGCTACACCTTC

clone_size: .
v_call: TRBV12-3/TRBV12-4
d_call: .
j_call: TRBJ2-7
cdr3_aa: CASSSTVHEQYF
cdr3_nt: TGTGCCAGCAGTTCGACAGTCCACGAGCAGTACTTC

clone_size: medium-sized
v_call: TRBV7-2
d_call: .
j_call: TRBJ1-2
cdr3_aa: CASSPGKAGDRGYTF
cdr3_nt: TGTGCCAGCAGCCCCGGGAAGGCAGGGGACCGTGGCTACACCTTC

clone_size: many
v_call: TRBV2
d_call: .
j_call: TRBJ2-5
cdr3_aa: CASGLDRTGTQYF
cdr3_nt: TGTGCCAGCGGACTTGATCGAACAGGGACCCAGTACTTC

clone_size: .
v_call: TRBV12-3/TRBV12-4
d_call: TRBD2
j_call: TRBJ2-1
cdr3_aa: CASTILAGNYNEQFF
cdr3_nt: TGTGCCAGCACTATACTAGCGGGAAATTACAATGAGCAGTTCTTC

clone_size: .
v_call: TRBV9
d_call: TRBD1
j_call: TRBJ1-6
cdr3_aa: CASSTGDSPLHF
cdr3_nt: TGTGCCAGCAGCACAGGGGATTCACCCCTCCACTTT

clone_size: few
v_call: TRBV12-5
d_call: .
j_call: TRBJ1-1
cdr3_aa: CASGMKGQNTEAFF
cdr3_nt: TGTGCTAGTGGTATGAAGGGACAGAACACTGAAGCTTTCTTT

clone_size: many
v_call: TRBV19
d_call: .
j_call: TRBJ1-1
cdr3_aa: CASSMWESTEAFF
cdr3_nt: TGTGCCAGTAGTATGTGGGAGAGCACTGAAGCTTTCTTT

clone_size: .
v_call: TRBV29-1
d_call: TRBD2
j_call: TRBJ2-3
cdr3_aa: CSVGTSGSTDTQYF
cdr3_nt: TGCAGCGTGGGGACTAGCGGGAGCACAGATACGCAGTATTTT

clone_size: .
v_call: TRBV20-1
d_call: TRBD1
j_call: TRBJ2-7
cdr3_aa: CGAGASGQGSHEQYF
cdr3_nt: TGCGGTGCTGGAGCTTCGGGACAGGGGTCCCACGAGCAGTACTTC

clone_size: many
v_call: TRBV9
d_call: .
j_call: TRBJ1-2
cdr3_aa: CASSVDEGRYGYTF
cdr3_nt: TGTGCCAGCAGCGTAGATGAGGGTCGCTATGGCTACACCTTC

clone_size: .
v_call: TRBV2
d_call: TRBD1
j_call: TRBJ1-1
cdr3_aa: CASSFDRVAAFF
cdr3_nt: TGTGCCAGCAGTTTCGACAGGGTAGCAGCTTTCTTT

clone_size: few
v_call: TRBV10-3
d_call: .
j_call: TRBJ1-6
cdr3_aa: CAISQSSYNSPLHF
cdr3_nt: TGTGCCATCAGTCAGAGCTCCTATAATTCACCCCTCCACTTT

clone_size: many
v_call: TRBV4-2
d_call: .
j_call: TRBJ1-3
cdr3_aa: CASSQDGDGGNTIYF
cdr3_nt: TGTGCCAGCAGCCAAGATGGGGACGGTGGAAACACCATATATTTT

clone_size: .
v_call: TRBV15
d_call: TRBD1
j_call: TRBJ2-7
cdr3_aa: CATSPQGARCEQYF
cdr3_nt: TGTGCCACCAGCCCACAGGGGGCTAGGTGCGAGCAGTACTTC

clone_size: .
v_call: TRBV20-1
d_call: .
j_call: TRBJ1-2
cdr3_aa: CSASTGYTF
cdr3_nt: TGCAGTGCCAGTACTGGCTACACCTTC

clone_size: .
v_call: TRBV6-1
d_call: .
j_call: TRBJ1-2
cdr3_aa: CASSEIGEGAYGYTF
cdr3_nt: TGTGCCAGCAGTGAAATCGGGGAGGGTGCGTACGGCTACACCTTC

clone_size: .
v_call: TRBV11-2
d_call: TRBD2
j_call: TRBJ2-3
cdr3_aa: CASRTSGTMSQYF
cdr3_nt: TGTGCCAGCAGAACTAGCGGGACTATGTCGCAGTATTTT

clone_size: .
v_call: TRBV25-1
d_call: .
j_call: TRBJ2-1
cdr3_aa: CASGDNEQFF
cdr3_nt: TGTGCCAGCGGTGACAATGAGCAGTTCTTC

clone_size: .
v_call: TRBV29-1
d_call: TRBD2
j_call: TRBJ2-7
cdr3_aa: CSARGLAGSDEQYF
cdr3_nt: TGCAGCGCCAGGGGACTAGCGGGAAGCGACGAGCAGTACTTC

clone_size: .
v_call: TRBV5-8
d_call: TRBD1
j_call: TRBJ1-4
cdr3_aa: CASGDGTGGGEKLFF
cdr3_nt: TGTGCCAGCGGCGATGGGACAGGGGGCGGCGAAAAACTGTTTTTT

clone_size: .
v_call: TRBV15
d_call: TRBD1
j_call: TRBJ2-7
cdr3_aa: CATSRSQGAGEQYF
cdr3_nt: TGTGCCACCAGCAGATCACAGGGGGCTGGCGAGCAGTACTTC

clone_size: many
v_call: TRBV10-3
d_call: .
j_call: TRBJ2-7
cdr3_aa: CAIREGRFYEQYF
cdr3_nt: TGTGCCATCAGGGAGGGGAGATTCTACGAGCAGTACTTC

clone_size: .
v_call: TRBV24-1
d_call: .
j_call: TRBJ1-2
cdr3_aa: CATSDFAGDGYTF
cdr3_nt: TGTGCCACCAGTGATTTTGCGGGGGATGGCTACACCTTC

clone_size: .
v_call: TRBV12-5
d_call: .
j_call: TRBJ2-5
cdr3_aa: CASGRGETQYF
cdr3_nt: TGTGCTAGTGGAAGGGGGGAGACCCAGTACTTC

clone_size: .
v_call: TRBV20-1
d_call: .
j_call: TRBJ2-1
cdr3_aa: CSASRLGGYNEQFF
cdr3_nt: TGCAGTGCTAGTCGACTGGGGGGCTACAATGAGCAGTTCTTC

clone_size: many
v_call: TRBV27
d_call: TRBD2
j_call: TRBJ2-7
cdr3_aa: CASSPLAGEAYEQYF
cdr3_nt: TGTGCCAGCAGTCCGTTAGCGGGGGAAGCCTACGAGCAGTACTTC

clone_size: .
v_call: TRBV29-1
d_call: TRBD2
j_call: TRBJ2-2
cdr3_aa: CSVGLAGFAGELFF
cdr3_nt: TGCAGCGTTGGACTAGCGGGATTCGCTGGGGAGCTGTTTTTT

clone_size: once
v_call: TRBV19
d_call: .
j_call: TRBJ2-7
cdr3_aa: CASSIETGATYEQYF
cdr3_nt: TGTGCCAGTAGTATTGAAACAGGAGCAACCTACGAGCAGTACTTC